This T cell receptor beta chain was captured in a study of radiation and T cells in renal cell carcinoma. Study as a whole: Nephrectomy followed 15 Gy stereotactic body radiation by 4 weeks. General study points: Top tumor clonotypes rose in blood 2 weeks post-radiation, then contracted.

A single count supports this clone. What it binds is unknown. The CDR3 is 15 amino acids. V was pared by 6 bases and J by 2 bases, with 11 bases between. Germline CDR1 SNHLY, CDR2 FYNNEI. Time point described: blood 2 weeks post-SBRT. Treatment reported: 15 Gy SBRT to primary tumor, nephrectomy 4 weeks later. After SBRT, blood was collected at 2 and 4 weeks, plus baseline. TCRdb keeps only in-frame clones here, not all; method: immunoSEQ multiplex PCR. The sample lists some 50,000 clones, 75% to 85% seen once, with 25% to 30% in the top ten. The chain couples TRBV2 to TRBJ2-6; D unclear. This specimen consisted of blood, obtained from a patient whose treatment included radiotherapy and nephrectomy. This clonotype originated in a woman in her 70s with renal cell carcinoma. The CDR3, as DNA: TGTGCCAGCAGGAATGGGCTCACTGGGGCCAACGTCCTGACTTTC. It specifies CASRNGLTGANVLTF. Variable domain in full (rest from reference TRBV2 and TRBJ2-6): EPEVTQTPSHQVTQMGQEVILRCVPISNHLYFYWYRQILGQKVEFLVSFYNNEISEKSEIFDDQFSVERPDGSNFTLKIRSTKLEDSAMYFCASRNGLTGANVLTFGAGSRLTVL.